One and the same sample provided the 26 T cell receptor beta chains below, sequenced in a study of T cells in localized non-small cell lung cancer. The data were produced by immunoSEQ multiplex PCR, yet TCRdb's version contains in-frame clones alone and is incomplete. The table has about 13,000 clones, 70% to 90% seen once. Specimen: peripheral blood, collected before any cancer treatment. The receptors shown here come from a male donor older than 55 with stage III lung adenocarcinoma.

The V gene is TRBV30, the J gene TRBJ1-2, with D unresolved. Germline CDR1 is GTSNPN and CDR2 is SVGIG (reference sequence). The V and J ends lost 4 bases and 0 bases respectively, with 18 bases between them. CDR3 length equals 16 residues. CDR3 coding DNA: TGTGCCTGGAAAGCCTCCGGGCTTCGGGCTAACTATGGCTACACCTTC. Its protein is CAWKASGLRANYGYTF.

V and J are TRBV28 and TRBJ1-2; D gene uncertain. Germline V gives CDR1 MDHEN, CDR2 SYDVKM. V dropped 5 bases and J dropped 8 bases, with 18 bases sitting between them. The CDR3 contains 14 residues. Here the CDR3 reads CASSLRHALGGYTF. DNA of the CDR3: TGTGCCAGCAGTCTAAGACACGCCTTGGGAGGCTACACCTTC.

The chain is built from TRBV10-1 and TRBJ2-1; 8 bases fit TRBD2. This CDR3 is 16 amino acids long. Trimming removed 5 bases from V and 7 bases from J; junction bases left unmatched: 13. Germline lookup yields CDR1 WNHNN and CDR2 SYGVQD (reference sequence). CDR3 in amino acids: CASSQFSGSSRNEQFF. CDR3 sequence (DNA): TGCGCCAGCAGTCAATTCAGCGGGAGTAGTAGGAATGAGCAGTTCTTC.

The V call is TRBV4-1, the J call TRBJ2-7; a possible D gene is TRBD1 (6 bases). The CDR3 contains 15 residues. Looked up from germline, CDR1 is MGHRA and CDR2 is YSYEKL. Trimming left V 2 bases short and J 2 bases short, with 13 bases between. The DNA of the CDR3 is TGCGCCAGCAGCCAATTCCGCGACAGGACCTACGAGCAGTACTTC. Its translation is CASSQFRDRTYEQYF.

This chain connects TRBV30 to TRBJ2-5, with 7 bases lining up with TRBD1. Germline V gene sequence: CDR1 GTSNPN, CDR2 SVGIG (reference sequence). This CDR3 comprises 14 residues. Unmatched junction bases numbered 3, after V lost 1 base and J lost 1 base. The chain's CDR3 is CAWSEDRRQETQYF. For the CDR3, the DNA is TGTGCCTGGAGTGAGGACAGGCGCCAAGAGACCCAGTACTTC.

The chain couples TRBV7-9 to TRBJ1-4; D gene ambiguous. Per the germline V gene, CDR1 is SEHNR and CDR2 is FQNEAQ (reference sequence). V was trimmed by 3 bases and J by 3 bases, leaving 14 bases between them. The CDR3 runs 16 residues. CDR3 protein: CASSFETPVANEKLFF. DNA of the CDR3: TGTGCCAGCAGCTTCGAGACGCCGGTTGCTAATGAAAAACTGTTTTTT.

The CDR3 is CASSLSGVGADTQYF. The CDR3 region has the DNA TGCGCCAGCAGCCTCTCAGGGGTCGGCGCAGATACGCAGTATTTT. The gene calls are TRBV5-1 and TRBJ2-3, with a tentative D call TRBD1 (6 bases). The V gene lost 4 bases and the J gene lost 4 bases, with 16 bases spanning the gap. The CDR3 has 15 amino acids. Germline V CDR1 and CDR2: SGHRS, YFSETQ.

In nucleotides, the CDR3 is TGCGCCAGCAGCCCGGATCGGTGGGGGGCAGATGAAAAACTGTTTTTT. It translates to CASSPDRWGADEKLFF. The rearrangement joins TRBV4-1 to TRBJ1-4, with a possible D match to TRBD1 (6 bases). Deletions cut 4 bases from V and 6 bases from J, with 18 bases between. The CDR3 length is 16 residues. Germline-derived CDR1 and CDR2 are MGHRA and YSYEKL.

The chain recombines TRBV7-9 with TRBJ1-2, with D unclear. Germline assignment: CDR1 SEHNR and CDR2 FQNEAQ (reference sequence). Trimming removed 1 base at V and 0 bases at J, with 9 bases between. This CDR3 contains 15 residues. CDR3 bases: TGTGCCAGCAGCTTAGTCACGGGGTCTAACTATGGCTACACCTTC. This encodes CASSLVTGSNYGYTF.

The CDR3 protein is CASSLVGTGGSGANVLTF. Written as DNA, the CDR3 is TGTGCCAGCAGCTTAGTTGGGACAGGGGGTTCTGGGGCCAACGTCCTGACTTTC. The genes are TRBV7-2 and TRBJ2-6; the match to TRBD1 covers 11 bases. The CDR3 consists of 18 residues. The germline V gene encodes CDR1 SGHTA and CDR2 FQGNSA. V shed 1 base and J 1 base; nucleotides not matched to a gene: 3.

J is TRBJ1-1 and V is TRBV19, with D unresolved. CDR1 and CDR2 (germline): LNHDA, SQIVND (reference sequence). This CDR3 is built from 15 residues. V was pared by 7 bases and J by 0 bases, with 15 bases between. CDR3 in amino acids: CASTPYVSVNTEAFF. DNA of the CDR3: TGTGCCAGTACCCCGTACGTGTCGGTGAACACTGAAGCTTTCTTT.

This chain uses TRBV9 with TRBJ2-1; 9 bases fit TRBD2. The trim removed 4 bases at V and 0 bases at J, leaving 5 bases unmatched. CDR3 length: 16 residues. Germline V lookup: CDR1 SGDLS, CDR2 YYNGEE. The chain's CDR3 is CASSPASGTSYNEQFF. In nucleotides, the CDR3 is TGTGCCAGCAGCCCCGCTAGCGGGACCTCCTACAATGAGCAGTTCTTC.

The chain couples TRBV2 to TRBJ2-7, with a possible D match to TRBD2 (5 bases). Trimming stripped 2 bases from V and 6 bases from J, with 14 bases between. There are 14 residues in the CDR3. Germline CDR1 and CDR2: SNHLY and FYNNEI. CDR3 sequence: CASSEWQAAGEQYF. For the CDR3, the DNA is TGTGCCAGCAGTGAATGGCAGGCGGCGGGCGAGCAGTACTTC.

This rearrangement joins TRBV5-4 to TRBJ2-3; a possible D gene is TRBD2 (5 bases). This CDR3 has 14 amino acids. The ends were cut back, 1 base at V and 6 bases at J, with 12 bases in the middle. CDR1 SGHNT and CDR2 YYREEE come from the germline V gene (reference sequence). The CDR3 coding sequence is TGTGCCAGCAGCTTGCCGGGGAATTCCGATACGCAGTATTTT. Translation: CASSLPGNSDTQYF.

This clone was observed a handful of times. The rearrangement uses TRBV4-1 and TRBJ1-5, with D perhaps matching TRBD1 (6 bases). With 3 bases removed from V and 7 bases from J, the gap between germline ends came to 13 bases. The length of the CDR3 is 14 residues. Germline V CDR1 and CDR2: MGHRA, YSYEKL. The CDR3 region has the DNA TGCGCCAGCAGCCAGGGGGCGTCTAAACAGCCCCAGCATTTT. Protein product: CASSQGASKQPQHF.

V usage is TRBV15 and J usage is TRBJ2-4, with D tentatively TRBD1 or TRBD2 (5 bases each). The V and J ends lost 8 bases and 9 bases respectively, with 20 bases between them. Germline CDR1 reads LNHNV; CDR2 reads YYDKDF (reference sequence). The CDR3 totals 14 residues. This chain's CDR3 is CATGLGTEVSIQYF. Written as DNA, the CDR3 is TGTGCCACCGGCTTGGGGACGGAAGTTAGCATTCAGTACTTC.

This clone was seen once. V and J are TRBV5-1 and TRBJ1-1; a weak D match, TRBD1 (6 bases). The length of the CDR3 is 15 residues. The germline gives CDR1 SGHRS, CDR2 YFSETQ. Deletions cut 2 bases from V and 3 bases from J, with 14 bases between. CDR3 in amino acids: CASSLRDTTDTEAFF. Written as DNA, the CDR3 is TGCGCCAGCAGCTTAAGGGACACCACTGACACTGAAGCTTTCTTT.

The chain employs TRBV5-1 and TRBJ2-3; 7 bases are shared with TRBD1. Trimming took 4 bases from V and 0 from J; bases not matched to a gene: 2. Germline assignment: CDR1 SGHRS and CDR2 YFSETQ. This CDR3 has 14 residues. Here the CDR3 DNA reads TGCGCCAGCAGCAACAGGGGTAGCACAGATACGCAGTATTTT. Translating gives CASSNRGSTDTQYF.

This clone was observed a single time. This sequence joins TRBV27 and TRBJ1-5; tentatively, D is TRBD1 (6 bases). Germline lookup yields CDR1 MNHEY and CDR2 SMNVEV (reference sequence). Trimming pared 6 bases from V and 7 bases from J, leaving 10 bases between. This CDR3 is built from 12 residues. The CDR3: CASRSRGQPQHF. CDR3 bases: TGTGCCAGCAGAAGCAGGGGACAGCCCCAGCATTTT.

This clone was seen a handful of times. This chain connects TRBV27 to TRBJ2-1, with TRBD1 as a possible D gene (6 bases). Trimming left V 7 bases short and J 9 bases short, with 19 bases between. The CDR3 runs to 14 residues. Germline values: CDR1 MNHEY, CDR2 SMNVEV (reference sequence). The CDR3 reads CASKETGELGEQFF. The CDR3 DNA is TGTGCCAGCAAGGAGACAGGAGAGTTGGGTGAGCAGTTCTTC.

The V and J genes are TRBV4-1 and TRBJ1-2; D possibly corresponds to TRBD1 (5 bases). This CDR3 contains 17 residues. V was clipped by 1 base and J by 5 bases, with 20 bases between them. The germline CDR1 and CDR2 sequences are MGHRA and YSYEKL. The CDR3 region is CASSQGAGRIVSYGYTF. The CDR3 nucleotides are TGCGCCAGCAGCCAAGGCGCAGGGAGGATAGTTTCTTATGGCTACACCTTC.

This chain joins TRBV20-1 and TRBJ1-1; no reliable D call. Germline CDR1 is DFQATT and CDR2 is SNEGSKA (reference sequence). The CDR3 runs 11 residues. V dropped 7 bases and J dropped 3 bases, with 9 bases sitting between them. CDR3 sequence: CSGSFDTEAFF. The CDR3 DNA follows: TGCAGTGGGTCATTCGACACTGAAGCTTTCTTT.

The rearrangement joins TRBV6-5 to TRBJ1-2, with D perhaps TRBD1 (5 bases). V shed 0 bases and J shed 6 bases, with 17 bases lying between them. This CDR3 comprises 16 residues. CDR1 is MNHEY and CDR2 is SVGAGI in the germline V gene. CDR3 in amino acids: CASSYSNSDPGDGYTF. CDR3 in DNA: TGTGCCAGCAGTTACTCGAATTCCGACCCGGGGGATGGCTACACCTTC.

The rearrangement links TRBV11-1 to TRBJ1-2; 10 nucleotides align to TRBD1. From germline, CDR1 is SGHAT and CDR2 FQDESV (reference sequence). This CDR3 has 14 amino acids. Trimming at V came to 5 bases and at J to 6 bases, leaving 6 bases not matched to a gene. CDR3 DNA: TGTGCCAGCAGCCAGCGGACAGGGGGACATGGCTACACCTTC. Residues: CASSQRTGGHGYTF.

The chain employs TRBV7-6 and TRBJ1-4, with D unresolved. Germline V gives CDR1 SGHVS, CDR2 FNYEAQ. CDR3 length: 13 residues. The V gene lost 1 base and the J gene lost 15 bases, with 15 bases spanning the gap. CDR3 in amino acids: CASSLGWNDHVFF. In DNA, the CDR3 is TGTGCCAGCAGCTTAGGATGGAACGATCATGTGTTTTTT. Full variable domain (rest looked up from reference TRBV7-6 and TRBJ1-4): GAGVSQSPRYKVTKRGQDVALRCDPISGHVSLYWYRQALGQGPEFLTYFNYEAQQDKSGLPNDRFSAERPEGSISTLTIQRTEQRDSAMYRCASSLGWNDHVFFGSGTQLSVL.

The chain has TRBV5-4 and TRBJ1-2; D is perhaps TRBD1 (5 bases). The CDR3 loop spans 15 amino acids. V dropped 6 bases and J dropped 4 bases, with 19 bases sitting between them. Germline CDR1 SGHNT, CDR2 YYREEE (reference sequence). CDR3 DNA: TGTGCCAGCACCGTTGTAGGGGCGATGGGCTATGGCTACACCTTC. Residues: CASTVVGAMGYGYTF.